This T cell receptor beta chain was sequenced in a study of identical twins. Study outcomes and limitations: Modeled out-of-frame TCR alpha sharing in monozygotic twins fell below observed levels.

Remarks on this clonotype: Its target is unknown.

TCRdb reprocessed the 5' RACE reads via MiXCR and lists one record per CDR3 protein. The sample contains around 500,000 distinct CDR3 sequences, 14% of which appear only once. This CDR3 is 17 amino acids long. Unmatched junction bases numbered 7, after V lost 0 bases and J lost 0 bases. Separately, the same data were catalogued under a study of yellow fever vaccine responses in identical twins.

The chain has TRBV12-3 or TRBV12-4 and TRBJ2-7, with 8 bases identical to TRBD2. This clonotype originated in a woman in her late teens or twenties in good health. Sequencing was carried out using CD4+ T cells sorted from blood. In nucleotides, the CDR3 is TGTGCCAGCAGTTTAGCGCGGGGGGTGAGGGTCTCCTACGAGCAGTACTTC. Amino acid sequence: CASSLARGVRVSYEQYF.